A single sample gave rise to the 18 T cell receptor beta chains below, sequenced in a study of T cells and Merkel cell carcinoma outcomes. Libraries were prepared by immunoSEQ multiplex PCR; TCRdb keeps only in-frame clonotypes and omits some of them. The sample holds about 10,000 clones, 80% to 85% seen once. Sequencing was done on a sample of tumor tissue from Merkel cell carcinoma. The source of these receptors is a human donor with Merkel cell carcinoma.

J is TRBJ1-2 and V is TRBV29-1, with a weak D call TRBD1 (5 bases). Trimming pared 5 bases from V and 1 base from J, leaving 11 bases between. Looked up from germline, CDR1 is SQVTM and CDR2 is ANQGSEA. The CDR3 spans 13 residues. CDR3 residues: CSVKAGNNYGYTF. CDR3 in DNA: TGCAGCGTTAAGGCAGGGAATAACTATGGCTACACCTTC.

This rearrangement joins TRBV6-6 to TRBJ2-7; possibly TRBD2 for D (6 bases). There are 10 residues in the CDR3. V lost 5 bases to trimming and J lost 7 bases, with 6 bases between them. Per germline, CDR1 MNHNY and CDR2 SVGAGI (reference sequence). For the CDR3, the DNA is TGTGCCAGCAGTGGGGGGGAGCAGTACTTC. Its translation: CASSGGEQYF.

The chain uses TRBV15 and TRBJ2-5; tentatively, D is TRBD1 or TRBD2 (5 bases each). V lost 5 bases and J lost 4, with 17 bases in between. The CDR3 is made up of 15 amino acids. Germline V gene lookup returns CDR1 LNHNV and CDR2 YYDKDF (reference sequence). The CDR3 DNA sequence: TGTGCCACCAGCGGACACCCGGGGAGAGGAGAGACCCAGTACTTC. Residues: CATSGHPGRGETQYF.

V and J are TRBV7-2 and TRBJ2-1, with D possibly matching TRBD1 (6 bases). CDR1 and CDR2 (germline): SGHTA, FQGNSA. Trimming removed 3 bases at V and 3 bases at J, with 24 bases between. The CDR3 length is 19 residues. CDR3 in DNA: TGTGCCAGCAGCTTTCGACCAGAGGGGGACCCCCCCAGCTACAATGAGCAGTTCTTC. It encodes CASSFRPEGDPPSYNEQFF.

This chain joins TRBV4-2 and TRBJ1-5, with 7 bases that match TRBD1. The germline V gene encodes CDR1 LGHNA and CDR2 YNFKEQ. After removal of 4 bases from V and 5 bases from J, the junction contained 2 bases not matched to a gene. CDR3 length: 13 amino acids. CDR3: CASSPQGDQPQHF. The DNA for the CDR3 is TGTGCCAGCAGCCCGCAGGGGGATCAGCCCCAGCATTTT.

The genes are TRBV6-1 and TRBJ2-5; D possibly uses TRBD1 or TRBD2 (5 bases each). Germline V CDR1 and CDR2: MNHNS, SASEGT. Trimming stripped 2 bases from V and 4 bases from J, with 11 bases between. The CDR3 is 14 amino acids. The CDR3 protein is CASSELGVVETQYF. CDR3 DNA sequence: TGTGCCAGCAGTGAATTGGGGGTTGTAGAGACCCAGTACTTC.

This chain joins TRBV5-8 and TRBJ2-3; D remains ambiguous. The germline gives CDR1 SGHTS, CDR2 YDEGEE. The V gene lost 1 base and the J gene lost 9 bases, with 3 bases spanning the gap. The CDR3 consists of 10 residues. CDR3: CASSLKTQYF. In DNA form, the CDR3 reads TGTGCCAGCAGCTTGAAGACGCAGTATTTT.

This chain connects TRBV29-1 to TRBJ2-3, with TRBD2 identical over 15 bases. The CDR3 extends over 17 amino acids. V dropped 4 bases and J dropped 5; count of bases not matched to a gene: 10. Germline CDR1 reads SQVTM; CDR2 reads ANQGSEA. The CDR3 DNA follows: TGCAGCGTTGGGGGACTAGCGGGGGGCCGGGCCGGAGATACGCAGTATTTT. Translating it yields CSVGGLAGGRAGDTQYF.

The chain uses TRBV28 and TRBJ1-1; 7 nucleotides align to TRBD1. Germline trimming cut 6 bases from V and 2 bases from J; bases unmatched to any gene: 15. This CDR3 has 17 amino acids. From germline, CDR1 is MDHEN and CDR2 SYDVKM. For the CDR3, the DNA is TGTGCCAGCAGAAACCCGGGACAGCGGTGGGTAAACACTGAAGCTTTCTTT. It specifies CASRNPGQRWVNTEAFF.

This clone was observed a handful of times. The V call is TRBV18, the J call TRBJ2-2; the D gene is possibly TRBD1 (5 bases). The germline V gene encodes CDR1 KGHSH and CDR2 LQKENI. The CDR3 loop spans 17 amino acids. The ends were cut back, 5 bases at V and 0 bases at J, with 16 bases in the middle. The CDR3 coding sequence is TGTGCCAGCTCAAGGTCGAGACAGCCGTCGAACACCGGGGAGCTGTTTTTT. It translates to CASSRSRQPSNTGELFF.

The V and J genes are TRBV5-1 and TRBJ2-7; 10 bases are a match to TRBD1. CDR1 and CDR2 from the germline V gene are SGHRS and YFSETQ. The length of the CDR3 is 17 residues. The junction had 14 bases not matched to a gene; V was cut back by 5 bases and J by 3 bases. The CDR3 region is CASRRGTSGTGVYEQYF. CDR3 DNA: TGCGCCAGCAGACGTGGGACGTCGGGGACAGGGGTCTACGAGCAGTACTTC.

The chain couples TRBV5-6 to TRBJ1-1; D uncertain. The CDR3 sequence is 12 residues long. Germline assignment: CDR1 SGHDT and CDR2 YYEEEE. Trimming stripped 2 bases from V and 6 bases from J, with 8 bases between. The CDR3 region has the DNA TGTGCCAGCAGCTTCGGGGAGGCTGAAGCTTTCTTT. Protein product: CASSFGEAEAFF.

CDR3 amino acids: CASGTSRTDTQYF. CDR3 in DNA: TGTGCCAGTGGGACTAGCCGCACAGATACGCAGTATTTT. The chain combines TRBV6-1 with TRBJ2-3, with TRBD2 matching over 9 bases. The V gene end was trimmed by 9 bases and the J gene end by 1 base; junction bases not matched to a gene: 2. Germline-derived CDR1 and CDR2 are MNHNS and SASEGT. The CDR3 runs to 13 residues.

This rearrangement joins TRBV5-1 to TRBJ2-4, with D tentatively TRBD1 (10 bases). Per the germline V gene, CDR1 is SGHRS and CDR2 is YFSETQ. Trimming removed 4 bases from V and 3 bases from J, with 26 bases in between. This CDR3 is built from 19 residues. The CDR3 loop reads CASSAWDRGLRGGKNIQYF. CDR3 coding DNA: TGCGCCAGCAGCGCGTGGGACAGGGGACTGCGGGGGGGCAAAAACATTCAGTACTTC.

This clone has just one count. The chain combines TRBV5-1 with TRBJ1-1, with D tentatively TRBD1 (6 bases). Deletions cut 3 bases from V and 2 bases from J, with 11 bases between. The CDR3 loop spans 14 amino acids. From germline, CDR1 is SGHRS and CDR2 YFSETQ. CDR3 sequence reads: CASSSGTQNTEAFF. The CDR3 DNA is TGCGCCAGCAGCTCCGGGACACAAAACACTGAAGCTTTCTTT.

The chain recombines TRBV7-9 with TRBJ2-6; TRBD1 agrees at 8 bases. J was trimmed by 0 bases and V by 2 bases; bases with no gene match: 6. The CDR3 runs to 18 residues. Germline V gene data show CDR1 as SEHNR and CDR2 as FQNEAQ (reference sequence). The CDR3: CASSLLGQVYSGANVLTF. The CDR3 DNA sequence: TGTGCCAGCAGCTTACTGGGACAGGTATACTCTGGGGCCAACGTCCTGACTTTC.

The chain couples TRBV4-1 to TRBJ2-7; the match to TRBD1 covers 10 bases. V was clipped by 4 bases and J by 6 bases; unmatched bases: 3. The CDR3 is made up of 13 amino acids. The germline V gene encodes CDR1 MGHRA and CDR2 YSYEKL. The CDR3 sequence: CASSLRDRGEQYF. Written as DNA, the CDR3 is TGCGCCAGCAGCCTCCGGGACAGGGGCGAGCAGTACTTC.

The DNA for the CDR3 is TGTGCCAGCAGGATCGGGACAGGAAATTCCGGGGAGCTGTTTTTT. It is translated as CASRIGTGNSGELFF. V is TRBV6-6 and J is TRBJ2-2; 8 bases agree with TRBD1. Germline trimming cut 6 bases from V and 6 bases from J; bases unmatched to any gene: 9. The germline V gene encodes CDR1 MNHNY and CDR2 SVGAGI (reference sequence). This CDR3 comprises 15 residues.